These 3 T cell receptor beta chains were all obtained from the same sample, sequenced in a study of T cell changes during pregnancy in multiple sclerosis. Clones were sequenced by immunoSEQ multiplex PCR, and TCRdb holds only the in-frame ones, with some missing. The table lists about 46,000 clones, about 94% of them singletons, with 4% to 5.5% in the top ten. Material: CD8+ T cells from peripheral blood mononuclear cells, obtained in the first trimester of pregnancy. These receptors all stem from a female donor with multiple sclerosis, enrolled in a pregnancy study.

This rearrangement joins TRBV5-1 to TRBJ2-5; the D gene is possibly TRBD1 (6 bases). Trimming removed 0 bases at V and 0 bases at J, with 15 bases between. The germline gives CDR1 SGHRS, CDR2 YFSETQ. The CDR3 has 17 residues. In DNA, the CDR3 is TGCGCCAGCAGCTTGGACCCTCCGACAGGCAACCAAGAGACCCAGTACTTC. This codes for CASSLDPPTGNQETQYF.

The rearrangement links TRBV7-3 to TRBJ2-7; 10 nucleotides line up with TRBD1. The V segment lost 0 bases and the J segment 5 bases; nucleotides outside the gene matches: 4. This CDR3 has 15 amino acids. Germline values: CDR1 SGHTA, CDR2 FQGTGA. The CDR3: CASSLTVTGGDEQYF. CDR3 nucleotides: TGTGCCAGCAGCTTAACAGTGACAGGGGGCGACGAGCAGTACTTC.

The CDR3 bases are TGTGCCAGCAGCTCAGCAGGCGGGACAGGGTTCTACGAGCAGTACTTC. As protein: CASSSAGGTGFYEQYF. The V gene is TRBV7-3, the J gene TRBJ2-7; 9 bases fit TRBD1. Germline loops: CDR1 SGHTA, CDR2 FQGTGA. This CDR3 is built from 16 residues. The J segment lost 3 bases and the V segment lost 4 bases, leaving 10 bases of the junction unmatched.